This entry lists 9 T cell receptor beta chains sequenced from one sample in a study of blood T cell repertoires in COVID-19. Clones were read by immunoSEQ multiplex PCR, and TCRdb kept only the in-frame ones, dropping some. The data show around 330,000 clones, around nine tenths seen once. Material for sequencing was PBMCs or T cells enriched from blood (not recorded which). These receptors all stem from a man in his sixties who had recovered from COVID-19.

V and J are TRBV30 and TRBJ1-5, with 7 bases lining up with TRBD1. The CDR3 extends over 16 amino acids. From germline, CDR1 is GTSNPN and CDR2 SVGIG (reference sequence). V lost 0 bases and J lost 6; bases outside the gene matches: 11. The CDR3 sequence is CAWSVQVTGRSQPQHF. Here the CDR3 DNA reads TGTGCCTGGAGTGTCCAGGTGACAGGGAGAAGTCAGCCCCAGCATTTT.

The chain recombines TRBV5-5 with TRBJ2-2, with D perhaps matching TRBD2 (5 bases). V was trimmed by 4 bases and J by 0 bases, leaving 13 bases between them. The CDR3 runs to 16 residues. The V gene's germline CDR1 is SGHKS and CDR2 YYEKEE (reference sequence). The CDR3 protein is CASSPWAGANTGELFF. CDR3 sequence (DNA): TGTGCCAGCAGCCCTTGGGCGGGTGCGAACACCGGGGAGCTGTTTTTT.

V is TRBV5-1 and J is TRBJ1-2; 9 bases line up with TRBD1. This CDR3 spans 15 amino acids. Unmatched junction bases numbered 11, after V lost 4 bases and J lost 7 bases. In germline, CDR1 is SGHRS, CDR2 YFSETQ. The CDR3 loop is CASSPVEQGASGYTF. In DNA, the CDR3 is TGCGCCAGCAGCCCGGTTGAACAGGGGGCAAGTGGCTACACCTTC.

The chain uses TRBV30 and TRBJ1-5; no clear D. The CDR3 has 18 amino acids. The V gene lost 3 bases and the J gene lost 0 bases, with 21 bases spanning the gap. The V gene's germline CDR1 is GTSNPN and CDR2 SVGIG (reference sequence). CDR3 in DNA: TGTGCCTGGAGCGCCACCGGCTTTCGAGGCTATAGCAATCAGCCCCAGCATTTT. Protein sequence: CAWSATGFRGYSNQPQHF.

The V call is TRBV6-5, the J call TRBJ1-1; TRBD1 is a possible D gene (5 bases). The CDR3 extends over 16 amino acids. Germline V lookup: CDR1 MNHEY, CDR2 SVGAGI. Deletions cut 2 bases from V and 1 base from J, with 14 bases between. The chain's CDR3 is CASSYLGQLSNTEAFF. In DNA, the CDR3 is TGTGCCAGCAGTTACCTAGGACAACTATCGAACACTGAAGCTTTCTTT.

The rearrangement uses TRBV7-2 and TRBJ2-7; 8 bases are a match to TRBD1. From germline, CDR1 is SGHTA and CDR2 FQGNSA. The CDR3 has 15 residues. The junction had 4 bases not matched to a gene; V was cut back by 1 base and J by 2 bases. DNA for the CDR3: TGTGCCAGCAGCTTAGATCAGGGGGCCCCCTACGAGCAGTACTTC. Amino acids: CASSLDQGAPYEQYF.

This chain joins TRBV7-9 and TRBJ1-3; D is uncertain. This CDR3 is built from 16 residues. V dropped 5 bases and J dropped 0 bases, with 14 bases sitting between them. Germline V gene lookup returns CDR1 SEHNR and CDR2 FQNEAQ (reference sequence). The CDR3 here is CASSTTLGNSGNTIYF. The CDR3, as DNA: TGTGCCAGCAGCACGACTCTCGGGAACTCTGGAAACACCATATATTTT.

CDR3 residues: CASSQAPGLAGGNYNEQFF. The CDR3 region has the DNA TGTGCCAGCAGCCAAGCACCGGGACTAGCGGGGGGGAACTACAATGAGCAGTTCTTC. J is TRBJ2-1 and V is TRBV4-2; TRBD2 agrees at 16 bases. CDR3 length: 19 amino acids. Germline CDR1 is LGHNA and CDR2 is YNFKEQ. Trimming at V came to 1 base and at J to 3 bases, leaving 6 bases not matched to a gene.

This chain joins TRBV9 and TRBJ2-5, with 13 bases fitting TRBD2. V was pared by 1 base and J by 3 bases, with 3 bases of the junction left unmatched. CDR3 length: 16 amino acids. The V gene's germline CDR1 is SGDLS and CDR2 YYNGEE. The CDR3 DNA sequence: TGTGCCAGCAGCGTAAGCGGGACTAGCGGGAAAGAGACCCAGTACTTC. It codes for CASSVSGTSGKETQYF.